The sequence of this T cell receptor beta chain was determined in a study of T cells in tuberculosis. The table came from immunoSEQ multiplex PCR; TCRdb's copy has only in-frame clones and leaves some out. The table has roughly 41,000 clones, 90% to 95% seen once. Study-level results: Smaller alpha distances in active tuberculosis partly reflected shorter CDR3-alpha lengths.

With regard to this clone: What it binds is not known.

Material for sequencing was PBMCs. This clonotype was sampled from a donor aged 5-35 years with latent tuberculosis or without tuberculosis infection. Some clones in this sample may be carry-over from other donors' samples.

The chain's CDR3 is CASSTSRRGGYTF. Here the CDR3 DNA reads TGCGCCAGCAGCACCTCCCGCCGGGGGGGCTACACCTTC. This sequence joins TRBV5-1 and TRBJ1-2, with D tentatively TRBD1 (5 bases). The V and J ends lost 4 bases and 8 bases respectively, with 15 bases between them. The CDR3 runs to 13 residues. Looked up from germline, CDR1 is SGHRS and CDR2 is YFSETQ.